This TCR beta chain emerged from a study of blood T cell repertoires in COVID-19. CDR3 length equals 16 residues. CDR1 and CDR2 from the germline V gene are KGHDR and SFDVKD. J lost 5 bases, V lost 3 bases, and 10 bases had no gene match. Produced via immunoSEQ multiplex PCR; TCRdb's table is partial and in-frame only. The table shows 250,000 to 300,000 clones, with about nine tenths occurring only once. This sequence was found in a woman in her 30s with COVID-19, enrolled during active disease. V usage is TRBV24-1 and J usage is TRBJ2-3, with 7 bases lining up with TRBD1. The material sequenced was peripheral blood. CDR3: CATSDISDRDIDTQYF. The CDR3 bases are TGTGCCACCAGTGATATATCCGACAGGGATATAGATACGCAGTATTTT.